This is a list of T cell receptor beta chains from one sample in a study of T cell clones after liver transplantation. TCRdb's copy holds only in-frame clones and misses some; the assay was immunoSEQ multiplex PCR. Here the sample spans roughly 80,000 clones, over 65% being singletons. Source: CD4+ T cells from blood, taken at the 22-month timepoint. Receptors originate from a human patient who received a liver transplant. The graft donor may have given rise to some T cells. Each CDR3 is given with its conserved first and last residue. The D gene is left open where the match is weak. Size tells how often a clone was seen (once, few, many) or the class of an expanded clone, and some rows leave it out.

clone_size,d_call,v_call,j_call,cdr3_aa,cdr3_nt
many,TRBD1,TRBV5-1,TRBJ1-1,CASSLWTGGSEAFF,TGCGCCAGCAGCTTGTGGACAGGCGGATCTGAAGCTTTCTTT
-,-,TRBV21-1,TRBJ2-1,CASSLRQEGPVGDHEQFF,TGTGCCAGCAGCCTTCGACAGGAGGGCCCCGTAGGTGACCATGAGCAGTTCTTC
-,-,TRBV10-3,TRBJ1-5,CATTTGRAGNQPQHF,TGTGCCACCACCACCGGCAGGGCGGGCAATCAGCCCCAGCATTTT
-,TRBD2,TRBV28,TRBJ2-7,CASSSSGTYEQYF,TGTGCCAGCAGTTCAAGCGGGACCTACGAGCAGTACTTC
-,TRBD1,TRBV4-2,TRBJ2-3,CASSKGDRGLTDTQYF,TGTGCCAGCAGCAAAGGGGACAGGGGGCTCACAGATACGCAGTATTTT
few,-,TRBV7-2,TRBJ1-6,CASSLVFTNSPLHF,TGTGCCAGCAGCTTAGTTTTCACTAATTCACCCCTCCACTTT
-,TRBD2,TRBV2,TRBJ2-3,CASSDLAGGPRGDTQYF,TGTGCCAGCAGTGATCTAGCGGGGGGCCCTCGGGGAGATACGCAGTATTTT
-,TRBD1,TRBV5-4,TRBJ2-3,CASSFNPDRTSTDTQYF,TGTGCCAGCAGCTTCAACCCGGACAGGACTAGCACAGATACGCAGTATTTT
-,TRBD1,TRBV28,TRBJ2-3,CASGRPGQGTDTQYF,TGTGCCAGCGGCCGACCGGGACAGGGCACAGATACGCAGTATTTT
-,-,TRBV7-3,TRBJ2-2,CASSPSQGRNGELFF,TGTGCCAGCAGCCCCTCTCAGGGGAGGAACGGGGAGCTGTTTTTT
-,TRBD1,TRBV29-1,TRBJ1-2,CSVTPGQSYPPPGYTF,TGCAGCGTTACCCCGGGACAGAGCTATCCACCCCCTGGCTACACCTTC
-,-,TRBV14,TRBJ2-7,CASSQSSRVSYEQYF,TGTGCCAGCAGCCAAAGCTCCAGGGTTTCCTACGAGCAGTACTTC
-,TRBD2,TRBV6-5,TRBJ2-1,CASRNSGRAQFF,TGTGCCAGCAGAAATAGCGGGAGGGCCCAGTTCTTC
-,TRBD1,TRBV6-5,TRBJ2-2,CASTKNRGGELFF,TGTGCCAGCACCAAAAACAGGGGAGGGGAGCTGTTTTTT
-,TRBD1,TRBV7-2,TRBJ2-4,CASRRGQGKGKNIQYF,TGTGCCAGCAGACGAGGACAGGGAAAGGGCAAAAACATTCAGTACTTC
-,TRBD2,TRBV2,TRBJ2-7,CASTAGGGSYEQYF,TGTGCCAGCACGGCGGGGGGGGGTTCCTACGAGCAGTACTTC
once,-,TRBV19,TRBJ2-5,CASSPDRQETQYF,TGTGCCAGTAGTCCGGACAGACAAGAGACCCAGTACTTC
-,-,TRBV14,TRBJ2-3,CASSQEFAGAGDTQYF,TGTGCCAGCAGCCAAGAATTCGCCGGGGCGGGAGATACGCAGTATTTT
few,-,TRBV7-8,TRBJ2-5,CASSVRQLETQYF,TGTGCCAGCAGCGTTAGACAGCTAGAGACCCAGTACTTC
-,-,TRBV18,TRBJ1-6,CASSPSGADSPLHF,TGTGCCAGCTCACCGTCGGGGGCGGATTCACCCCTCCACTTT
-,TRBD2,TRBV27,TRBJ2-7,CASSFGGRAYEQYF,TGTGCCAGCAGTTTTGGCGGGAGAGCTTACGAGCAGTACTTC
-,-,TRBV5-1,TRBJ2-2,CASSGRVNLANTGELFF,TGCGCCAGCAGTGGCAGGGTGAACCTTGCGAACACCGGGGAGCTGTTTTTT
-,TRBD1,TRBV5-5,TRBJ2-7,CASSRRPGQGTYEQYF,TGTGCCAGCAGCAGGAGACCGGGACAGGGGACGTACGAGCAGTACTTC
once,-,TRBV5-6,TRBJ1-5,CASSLLGINQPQHF,TGTGCCAGCAGCTTGTTGGGGATTAATCAGCCCCAGCATTTT
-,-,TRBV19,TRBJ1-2,CASSGRQTASGYTF,TGTGCCAGTAGTGGTCGACAGACTGCCTCAGGCTACACCTTC
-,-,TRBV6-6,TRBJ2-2,CASSRTGSGELFF,TGTGCCAGCAGTAGAACAGGTTCCGGGGAGCTGTTTTTT
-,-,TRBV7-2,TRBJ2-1,CASSHPSREQFF,TGTGCCAGCAGCCATCCCTCCCGGGAGCAGTTCTTC
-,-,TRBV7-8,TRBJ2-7,CASSLEGVHEQYF,TGTGCCAGCAGCTTAGAAGGGGTCCACGAGCAGTACTTC
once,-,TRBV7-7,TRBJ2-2,CASSPGATNTGELFF,TGTGCCAGCAGCCCAGGGGCCACGAACACCGGGGAGCTGTTTTTT
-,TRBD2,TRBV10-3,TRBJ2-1,CAISESGDQRGDPEQFF,TGTGCCATCAGTGAGTCGGGGGACCAGCGGGGGGACCCTGAGCAGTTCTTC
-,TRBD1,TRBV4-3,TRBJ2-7,CASSQELSGTGFRYF,TGCGCCAGCAGCCAAGAATTATCCGGGACAGGGTTCCGGTACTTC
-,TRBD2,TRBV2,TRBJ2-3,CANRLAPSTDTQYF,TGTGCCAACCGACTAGCGCCTAGCACAGATACGCAGTATTTT
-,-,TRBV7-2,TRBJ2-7,CASNPRGAGSSYEQYF,TGTGCCAGCAACCCTCGGGGGGCGGGAAGCTCCTACGAGCAGTACTTC
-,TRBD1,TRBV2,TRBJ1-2,CASRQGDRGYGYTF,TGTGCCAGCAGGCAGGGTGACAGGGGGTATGGCTACACCTTC
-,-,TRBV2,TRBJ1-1,CASMFAGLNTEAFF,TGTGCCAGCATGTTTGCAGGATTGAACACTGAAGCTTTCTTT
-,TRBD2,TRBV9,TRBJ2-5,CASSVASGETQYF,TGTGCCAGCAGCGTAGCTAGCGGAGAGACCCAGTACTTC
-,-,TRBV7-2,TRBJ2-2,CASSPNAGELFF,TGTGCCAGCAGCCCAAACGCCGGGGAGCTGTTTTTT
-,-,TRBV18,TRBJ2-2,CASSPDQNLAGELFF,TGTGCCAGCTCACCGGATCAGAATCTGGCCGGGGAGCTGTTTTTT
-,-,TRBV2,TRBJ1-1,CASGAEGVLTEAFF,TGTGCCAGCGGGGCCGAGGGAGTTTTAACTGAAGCTTTCTTT
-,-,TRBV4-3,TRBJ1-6,CASSQQNAEGSPLHF,TGCGCCAGCAGCCAACAAAACGCGGAGGGTTCACCCCTCCACTTT
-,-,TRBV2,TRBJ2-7,CASSPLGASISYEQYF,TGTGCCAGCAGCCCCCTGGGCGCGAGCATCTCCTACGAGCAGTACTTC
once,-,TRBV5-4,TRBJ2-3,CASSPADQDTQYF,TGTGCCAGCAGCCCCGCGGATCAGGATACGCAGTATTTT
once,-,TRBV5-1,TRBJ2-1,CASSLDSAKSMAYEQFF,TGCGCCAGCAGCTTGGATAGCGCGAAATCGATGGCTTATGAGCAGTTCTTC
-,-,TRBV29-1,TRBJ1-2,CSVQLPVGVGGYTF,TGCAGCGTACAACTACCGGTCGGGGTCGGAGGCTACACCTTC
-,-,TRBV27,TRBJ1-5,CASSSTKGVGQPQHF,TGTGCCAGCAGTTCAACAAAGGGGGTAGGTCAGCCCCAGCATTTT
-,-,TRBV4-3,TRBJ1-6,CASSQELGNSPLHF,TGCGCCAGCAGCCAAGAGTTGGGCAATTCACCCCTCCACTTT